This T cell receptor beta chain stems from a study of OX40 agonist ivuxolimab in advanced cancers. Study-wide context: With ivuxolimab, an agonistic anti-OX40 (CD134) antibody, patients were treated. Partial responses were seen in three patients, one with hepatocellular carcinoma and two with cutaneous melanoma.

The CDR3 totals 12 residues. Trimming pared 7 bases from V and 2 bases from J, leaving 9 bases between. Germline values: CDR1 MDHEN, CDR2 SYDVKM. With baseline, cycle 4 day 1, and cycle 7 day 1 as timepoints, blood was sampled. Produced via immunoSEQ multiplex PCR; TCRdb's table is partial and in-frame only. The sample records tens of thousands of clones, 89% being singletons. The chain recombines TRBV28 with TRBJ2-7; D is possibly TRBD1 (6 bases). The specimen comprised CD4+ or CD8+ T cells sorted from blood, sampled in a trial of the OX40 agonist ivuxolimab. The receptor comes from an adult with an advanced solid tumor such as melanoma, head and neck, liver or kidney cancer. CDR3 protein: CASIGQPYEQYF. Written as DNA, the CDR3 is TGTGCCAGCATTGGACAGCCCTACGAGCAGTACTTC.